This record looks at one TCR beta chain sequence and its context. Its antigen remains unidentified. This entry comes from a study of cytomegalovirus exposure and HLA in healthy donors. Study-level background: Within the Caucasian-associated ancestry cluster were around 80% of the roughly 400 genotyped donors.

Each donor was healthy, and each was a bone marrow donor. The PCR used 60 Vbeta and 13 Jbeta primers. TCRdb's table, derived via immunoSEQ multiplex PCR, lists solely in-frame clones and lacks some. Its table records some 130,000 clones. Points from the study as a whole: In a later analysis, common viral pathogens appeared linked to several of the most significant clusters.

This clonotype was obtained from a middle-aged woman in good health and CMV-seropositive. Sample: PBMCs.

CDR3 sequence reads: CAWADSTGGLYGYTF. In DNA form, the CDR3 reads TGTGCCTGGGCAGATTCGACAGGGGGCCTCTATGGCTACACCTTC. The chain links TRBV28 to TRBJ1-2; TRBD1 aligns across 10 bases. With V trimmed by 11 bases and J by 4 bases, 13 bases remained unmatched. The germline gives CDR1 MDHEN, CDR2 SYDVKM. The CDR3 is 15 residues long.